What follows is one TCR beta chain and its context. The assay was immunoSEQ multiplex PCR, and TCRdb's table has in-frame clones only and misses some. The data show around 150,000 clones, approximately 88% seen once. The V gene lost 6 bases and the J gene lost 4 bases, with 10 bases spanning the gap. The CDR3 covers 12 residues. Germline-derived CDR1 and CDR2 are MDHEN and SYDVKM. This entry belongs to a study of blood T cell repertoires in COVID-19. The specimen was PBMCs or T cells enriched from blood (not recorded which). This clonotype originated in an older woman who had recovered from COVID-19. The rearrangement uses TRBV28 and TRBJ2-7; a possible D gene is TRBD1 (5 bases). CDR3 coding DNA: TGTGCCAGCAGGAAAACAGGATACGAGCAGTACTTC. Translation: CASRKTGYEQYF.